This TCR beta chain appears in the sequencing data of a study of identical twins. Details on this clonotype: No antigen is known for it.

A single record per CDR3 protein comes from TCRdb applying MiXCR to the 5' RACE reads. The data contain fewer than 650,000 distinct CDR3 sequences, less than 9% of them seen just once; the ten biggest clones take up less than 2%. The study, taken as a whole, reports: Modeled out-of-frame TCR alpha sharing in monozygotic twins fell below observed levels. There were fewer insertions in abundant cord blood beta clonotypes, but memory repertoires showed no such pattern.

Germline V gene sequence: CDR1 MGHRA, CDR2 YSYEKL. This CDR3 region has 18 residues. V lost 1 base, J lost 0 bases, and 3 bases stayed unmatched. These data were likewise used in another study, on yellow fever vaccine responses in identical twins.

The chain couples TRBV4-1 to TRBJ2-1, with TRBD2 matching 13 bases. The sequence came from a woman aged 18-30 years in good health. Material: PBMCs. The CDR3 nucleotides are TGCGCCAGCAGCCAAGGAGGACTAGCGGGAGTCTCCTACAATGAGCAGTTCTTC. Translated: CASSQGGLAGVSYNEQFF.